This T cell receptor beta chain was identified in a study of response to subunit inactivated influenza vaccine. The CDR3 extends over 16 amino acids. Losses at the gene ends were 6 bases for V and 2 bases for J; bases not matched to a gene: 11. Per germline, CDR1 LNHDA and CDR2 SQIVND (reference sequence). TCRdb analysed the RT-PCR reads with MiXCR anew, one entry per CDR3 protein. The sample holds 700,000 to 800,000 distinct CDR3 sequences; under 20% are singletons and the top ten take around 9.9%. The sequence came from a man aged 50 to 60 who received an inactivated influenza vaccine. This chain joins TRBV19 and TRBJ2-3; 7 bases line up with TRBD2. The specimen was PBMCs from blood, collected roughly 5 days after vaccination. CDR3 DNA: TGTGCCAGTAGATTGTCTAGCGGAGAACCCACAGATACGCAGTATTTT. As protein: CASRLSSGEPTDTQYF.